Below are 15 T cell receptor beta chains sequenced from a single sample in a study of blood T cell repertoires in COVID-19. Data came from immunoSEQ multiplex PCR; TCRdb stores just in-frame clones and leaves some out. Counted here are 78,000 or so clones, roughly 86% occurring once; the ten biggest clones make up 5% to 6.5%. Sequenced sample: peripheral blood. The receptor source for this set is a woman aged 50 to 60 with acute or convalescent COVID-19.

The chain recombines TRBV11-1 with TRBJ1-5, with D possibly TRBD1 on 6 matching bases. The CDR3 has 13 amino acids. Germline values: CDR1 SGHAT, CDR2 FQDESV (reference sequence). V was shortened by 5 bases and J by 6 bases, with 11 bases between the two germline ends. For the CDR3, the DNA is TGTGCCAGCAGCCGCGGCAGGGGTCAGCCCCAGCATTTT. It translates to CASSRGRGQPQHF.

The chain links TRBV18 to TRBJ1-1; D gene unclear. The CDR3 runs to 14 residues. Germline CDR1 and CDR2: KGHSH and LQKENI. Trimming stripped 3 bases from V and 1 base from J, with 9 bases between. The CDR3 is CASSPGQPNTEAFF. The CDR3 DNA follows: TGTGCCAGCTCACCTGGGCAACCGAACACTGAAGCTTTCTTT.

This chain uses TRBV6-2 or TRBV6-3 with TRBJ1-5; 7 bases align to TRBD1. Germline trimming cut 6 bases from V and 4 bases from J; bases unmatched to any gene: 15. This CDR3 region has 17 residues. Germline V CDR1 and CDR2: MNHEY, SVGEGT. CDR3 in amino acids: CASSPRQTGSRNQPQHF. The CDR3 DNA sequence: TGTGCCAGCAGCCCGCGCCAGACAGGGTCGCGAAATCAGCCCCAGCATTTT.

This sequence joins TRBV6-5 and TRBJ2-5; a weak D match, TRBD2 (5 bases). CDR1 is MNHEY, CDR2 SVGAGI, per germline. Trimming cost V 8 bases and J 5 bases, with 18 bases left between them. The CDR3 extends over 14 amino acids. This CDR3 is CASVMGDIEETQYF. CDR3 coding DNA: TGTGCCAGCGTGATGGGAGACATTGAGGAGACCCAGTACTTC.

The V call is TRBV10-1, the J call TRBJ1-5; TRBD1 is a possible D gene (5 bases). Germline lookup yields CDR1 WNHNN and CDR2 SYGVQD (reference sequence). The length of the CDR3 is 15 residues. V lost 6 bases to trimming and J lost 0 bases, with 12 bases between them. In DNA form, the CDR3 reads TGCGCCAGCAGAGCCGCAGGGTGTAGCAATCAGCCCCAGCATTTT. Its translation is CASRAAGCSNQPQHF.

The V call is TRBV30, the J call TRBJ1-5, with TRBD1 matching 8 bases. V lost 4 bases, J lost 6 bases, and 8 bases stayed unmatched. Germline-derived CDR1 and CDR2 are GTSNPN and SVGIG (reference sequence). This CDR3 has 14 amino acids. The CDR3 protein is CAWKGQGSGQPQHF. CDR3 nucleotides: TGTGCCTGGAAAGGACAGGGTTCGGGTCAGCCCCAGCATTTT.

V gene TRBV4-2 combines with J gene TRBJ1-2; maybe TRBD1 (6 bases). Germline CDR1 reads LGHNA; CDR2 reads YNFKEQ. Trimming removed 0 bases at V and 8 bases at J, with 22 bases between. CDR3 length: 17 amino acids. The CDR3 DNA reads TGTGCCAGCAGCCAAGATGGGGGGGCCGGGCTTAGTTCCGGCTACACCTTC. Encoded protein: CASSQDGGAGLSSGYTF.

This clone came up once. This chain connects TRBV7-9 to TRBJ1-5, with D unclear. This CDR3 is 13 amino acids long. V was cut by 5 bases and J by 1 base, with 6 bases left in between. Germline V gives CDR1 SEHNR, CDR2 FQNEAQ (reference sequence). As DNA, the CDR3 is TGTGCCAGCAGCCCTCTAAGCAATCAGCCCCAGCATTTT. This sequence encodes CASSPLSNQPQHF.

The rearrangement uses TRBV19 and TRBJ2-6, with D unclear. Germline V gene lookup returns CDR1 LNHDA and CDR2 SQIVND (reference sequence). V was shortened by 7 bases and J by 0 bases, with 13 bases between the two germline ends. The CDR3 has 16 residues. This CDR3 is CASMRQTHSGANVLTF. In DNA form, the CDR3 reads TGTGCCAGTATGAGGCAGACCCACTCTGGGGCCAACGTCCTGACTTTC.

The J gene is TRBJ2-2, the V gene TRBV27; weak D call: TRBD2 (5 bases). Germline V lookup: CDR1 MNHEY, CDR2 SMNVEV (reference sequence). V lost 1 base to trimming and J lost 1 base, with 7 bases between them. This CDR3 contains 15 residues. The CDR3 DNA is TGTGCCAGCAGTTTATTAGCGTTGAACACCGGGGAGCTGTTTTTT. This sequence encodes CASSLLALNTGELFF.

This clone was seen only a few times. This chain joins TRBV5-8 and TRBJ1-1, with 8 positions matching TRBD1. The CDR3 loop spans 14 amino acids. Unmatched junction bases numbered 2, after V lost 0 bases and J lost 4 bases. Germline V gene lookup returns CDR1 SGHTS and CDR2 YDEGEE. CDR3 nucleotides: TGTGCCAGCAGCTTGGTACAGGGGGGCACTGAAGCTTTCTTT. Amino acid sequence: CASSLVQGGTEAFF.

The chain recombines TRBV30 with TRBJ2-7, with D possibly being TRBD2 (6 bases). Trimming removed 1 base at V and 10 bases at J, with 11 bases between. From germline, CDR1 is GTSNPN and CDR2 SVGIG (reference sequence). The CDR3 loop spans 11 amino acids. In nucleotides, the CDR3 is TGTGCCTGGAGTGACGGGGGAGTTCAGTACTTC. Translation: CAWSDGGVQYF.

The genes are TRBV7-3 and TRBJ2-1; 15 positions match TRBD2. The ends lost 2 bases at V and 9 bases at J; junction bases unmatched: 2. This CDR3 spans 15 amino acids. CDR1 SGHTA and CDR2 FQGTGA come from the germline V gene. The CDR3 spells CASSLGLAGGTEQFF. CDR3 nucleotide sequence: TGTGCCAGCAGCTTAGGACTAGCGGGAGGGACTGAGCAGTTCTTC.

The chain uses TRBV2 and TRBJ1-6, with 7 bases matching TRBD1. Germline assignment: CDR1 SNHLY and CDR2 FYNNEI. Losses at the gene ends were 2 bases for V and 9 bases for J; bases not matched to a gene: 1. The CDR3 runs 13 residues. The CDR3 DNA reads as TGTGCCAGCAGTGAAACAGGGGCTTCACCCCTCCACTTT. This sequence encodes CASSETGASPLHF.

The rearrangement joins TRBV5-1 to TRBJ2-5; D unclear. Germline V gives CDR1 SGHRS, CDR2 YFSETQ. CDR3 length: 14 residues. V was shortened by 4 bases and J by 4 bases, with 14 bases between the two germline ends. The CDR3 sequence: CASSPTSPGETQYF. The CDR3 DNA sequence: TGCGCCAGCAGCCCTACCTCGCCTGGAGAGACCCAGTACTTC.